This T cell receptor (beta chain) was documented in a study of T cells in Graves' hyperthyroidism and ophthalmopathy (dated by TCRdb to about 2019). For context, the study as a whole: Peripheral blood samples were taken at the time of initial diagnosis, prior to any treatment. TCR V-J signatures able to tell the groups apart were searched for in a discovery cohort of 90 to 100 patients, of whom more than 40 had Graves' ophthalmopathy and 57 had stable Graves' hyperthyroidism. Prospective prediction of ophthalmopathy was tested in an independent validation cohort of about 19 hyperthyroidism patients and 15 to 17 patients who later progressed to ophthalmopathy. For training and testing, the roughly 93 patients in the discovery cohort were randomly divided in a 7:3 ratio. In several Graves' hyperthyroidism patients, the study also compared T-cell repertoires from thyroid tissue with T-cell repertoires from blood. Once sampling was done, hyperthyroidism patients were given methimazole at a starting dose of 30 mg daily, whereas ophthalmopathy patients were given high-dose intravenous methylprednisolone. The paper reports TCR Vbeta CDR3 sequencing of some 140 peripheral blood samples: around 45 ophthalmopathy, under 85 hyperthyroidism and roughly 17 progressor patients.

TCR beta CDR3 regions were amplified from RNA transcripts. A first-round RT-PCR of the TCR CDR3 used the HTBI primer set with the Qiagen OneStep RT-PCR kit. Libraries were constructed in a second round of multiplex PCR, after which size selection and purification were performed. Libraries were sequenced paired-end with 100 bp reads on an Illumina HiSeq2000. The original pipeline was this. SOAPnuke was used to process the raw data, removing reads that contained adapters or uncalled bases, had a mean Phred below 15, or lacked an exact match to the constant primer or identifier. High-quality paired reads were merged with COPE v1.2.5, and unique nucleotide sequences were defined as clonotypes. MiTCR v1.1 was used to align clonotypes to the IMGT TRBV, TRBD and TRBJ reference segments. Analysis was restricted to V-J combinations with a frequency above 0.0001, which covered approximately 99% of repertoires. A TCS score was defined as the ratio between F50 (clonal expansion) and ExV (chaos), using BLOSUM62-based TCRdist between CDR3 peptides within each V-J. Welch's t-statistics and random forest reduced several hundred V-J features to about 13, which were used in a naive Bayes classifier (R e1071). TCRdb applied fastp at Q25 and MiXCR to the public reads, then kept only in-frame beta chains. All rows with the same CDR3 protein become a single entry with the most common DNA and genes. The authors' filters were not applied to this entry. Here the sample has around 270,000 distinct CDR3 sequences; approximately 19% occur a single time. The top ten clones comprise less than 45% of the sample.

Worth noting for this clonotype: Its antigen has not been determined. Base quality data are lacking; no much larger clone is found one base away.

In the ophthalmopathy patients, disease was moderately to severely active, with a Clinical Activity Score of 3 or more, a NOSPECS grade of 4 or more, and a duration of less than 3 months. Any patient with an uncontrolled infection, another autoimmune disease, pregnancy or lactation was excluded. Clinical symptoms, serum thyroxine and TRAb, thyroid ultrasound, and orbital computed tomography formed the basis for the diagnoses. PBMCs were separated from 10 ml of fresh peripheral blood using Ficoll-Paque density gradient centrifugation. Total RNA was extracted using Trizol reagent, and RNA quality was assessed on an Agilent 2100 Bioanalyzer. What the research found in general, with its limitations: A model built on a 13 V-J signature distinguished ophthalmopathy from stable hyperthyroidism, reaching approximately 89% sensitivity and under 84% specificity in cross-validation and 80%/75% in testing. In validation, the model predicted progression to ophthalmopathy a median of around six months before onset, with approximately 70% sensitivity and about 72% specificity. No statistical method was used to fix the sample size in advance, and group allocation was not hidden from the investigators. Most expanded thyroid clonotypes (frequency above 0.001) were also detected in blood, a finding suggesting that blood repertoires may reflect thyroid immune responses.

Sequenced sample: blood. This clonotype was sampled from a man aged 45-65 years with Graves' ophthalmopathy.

At the DNA level, the sequence is TGTGCCTGGGCCCGGGAACGCCTCCACTTT. It encodes CAWARERLHF. This sequence uses TRBV30 and TRBJ1-6, with the D segment identity uncertain. The germline V gene (reference sequence) provides CDR1 GTSNPN and CDR2 SVGIG. The CDR3 numbers 10 residues from cysteine through phenylalanine. The retained sequence is limited to the CDR3, 30 bases, with the frame set at the first base. A distance of 11 bases separates the germline ends of V and J, which lose 5 bases and 15 bases respectively.